This T cell receptor beta chain was observed in a study of T cell responses to AZD1222 COVID-19 vaccine. Findings and limits, study-wide: Spike-specific TCR breadth and depth were elevated following two AZD1222 doses.

A word on this clone: Its specificity is unknown.

This CDR3 region has 13 residues. The germline V gene encodes CDR1 SGHTA and CDR2 FQGNSA. Trimming shortened V by 4 bases and J by 3 bases, and 7 bases separated the two germline ends. TCRdb keeps only in-frame clones here, not all; method: immunoSEQ multiplex PCR. The sample shows roughly 120,000 clones, 85% to 90% of them seen only once. The J gene is TRBJ1-5, the V gene TRBV7-2, with D possibly being TRBD1 (5 bases). This sample comprised peripheral blood, obtained on day 0 of AZD1222 vaccination. This TCR was sampled from an adult in good health. This CDR3 reads CASSSRDNQPQHF. The CDR3 coding sequence is TGTGCCAGCAGCTCCAGGGACAATCAGCCCCAGCATTTT.